The present TCR beta chain was sequenced within a study of CD8+ T cells in alopecia areata. Treatment specified: oral pan-JAK inhibitor, 5-10 mg twice daily. It was cDNA, reverse transcribed from extracted RNA, that served as the sequencing template. The table came from immunoSEQ multiplex PCR; TCRdb's copy has only in-frame clones and leaves some out. The sample has roughly 280,000 clones, about 60% seen once. This CDR3 is built from 15 residues. Germline V CDR1 and CDR2: WSHSY, SAAADI. V was clipped by 7 bases and J by 1 base, with 16 bases between them. Details on this clone: The antigen remains unidentified.

Study results and caveats: Tofacitinib produced a significant decrease in scalp clonality and in expanded CD8+ clones among the top 100.

The specimen was CD4+ T cells sorted from blood, collected at week 52, from a patient treated with tofacitinib. The chain couples TRBV10-2 to TRBJ1-1; tentative D call: TRBD1 (5 bases). The origin of this receptor is a human donor with alopecia areata. The CDR3 sequence: CASTSDNLGNTEAFF. As DNA, the CDR3 is TGCGCCAGCACCTCGGACAACCTGGGGAACACTGAAGCTTTCTTT.